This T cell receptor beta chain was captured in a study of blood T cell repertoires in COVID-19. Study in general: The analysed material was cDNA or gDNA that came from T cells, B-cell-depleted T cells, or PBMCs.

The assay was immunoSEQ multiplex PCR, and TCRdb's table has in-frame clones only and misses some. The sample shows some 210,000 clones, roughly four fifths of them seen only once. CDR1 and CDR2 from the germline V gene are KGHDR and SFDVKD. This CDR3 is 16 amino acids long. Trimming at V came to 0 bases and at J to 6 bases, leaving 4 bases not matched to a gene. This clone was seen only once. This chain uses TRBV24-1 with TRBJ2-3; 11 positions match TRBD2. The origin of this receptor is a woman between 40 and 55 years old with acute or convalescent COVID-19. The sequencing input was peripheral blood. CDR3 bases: TGTGCCACCAGTGATTTGGGGACTAGCGGTGCCGATACGCAGTATTTT. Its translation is CATSDLGTSGADTQYF.